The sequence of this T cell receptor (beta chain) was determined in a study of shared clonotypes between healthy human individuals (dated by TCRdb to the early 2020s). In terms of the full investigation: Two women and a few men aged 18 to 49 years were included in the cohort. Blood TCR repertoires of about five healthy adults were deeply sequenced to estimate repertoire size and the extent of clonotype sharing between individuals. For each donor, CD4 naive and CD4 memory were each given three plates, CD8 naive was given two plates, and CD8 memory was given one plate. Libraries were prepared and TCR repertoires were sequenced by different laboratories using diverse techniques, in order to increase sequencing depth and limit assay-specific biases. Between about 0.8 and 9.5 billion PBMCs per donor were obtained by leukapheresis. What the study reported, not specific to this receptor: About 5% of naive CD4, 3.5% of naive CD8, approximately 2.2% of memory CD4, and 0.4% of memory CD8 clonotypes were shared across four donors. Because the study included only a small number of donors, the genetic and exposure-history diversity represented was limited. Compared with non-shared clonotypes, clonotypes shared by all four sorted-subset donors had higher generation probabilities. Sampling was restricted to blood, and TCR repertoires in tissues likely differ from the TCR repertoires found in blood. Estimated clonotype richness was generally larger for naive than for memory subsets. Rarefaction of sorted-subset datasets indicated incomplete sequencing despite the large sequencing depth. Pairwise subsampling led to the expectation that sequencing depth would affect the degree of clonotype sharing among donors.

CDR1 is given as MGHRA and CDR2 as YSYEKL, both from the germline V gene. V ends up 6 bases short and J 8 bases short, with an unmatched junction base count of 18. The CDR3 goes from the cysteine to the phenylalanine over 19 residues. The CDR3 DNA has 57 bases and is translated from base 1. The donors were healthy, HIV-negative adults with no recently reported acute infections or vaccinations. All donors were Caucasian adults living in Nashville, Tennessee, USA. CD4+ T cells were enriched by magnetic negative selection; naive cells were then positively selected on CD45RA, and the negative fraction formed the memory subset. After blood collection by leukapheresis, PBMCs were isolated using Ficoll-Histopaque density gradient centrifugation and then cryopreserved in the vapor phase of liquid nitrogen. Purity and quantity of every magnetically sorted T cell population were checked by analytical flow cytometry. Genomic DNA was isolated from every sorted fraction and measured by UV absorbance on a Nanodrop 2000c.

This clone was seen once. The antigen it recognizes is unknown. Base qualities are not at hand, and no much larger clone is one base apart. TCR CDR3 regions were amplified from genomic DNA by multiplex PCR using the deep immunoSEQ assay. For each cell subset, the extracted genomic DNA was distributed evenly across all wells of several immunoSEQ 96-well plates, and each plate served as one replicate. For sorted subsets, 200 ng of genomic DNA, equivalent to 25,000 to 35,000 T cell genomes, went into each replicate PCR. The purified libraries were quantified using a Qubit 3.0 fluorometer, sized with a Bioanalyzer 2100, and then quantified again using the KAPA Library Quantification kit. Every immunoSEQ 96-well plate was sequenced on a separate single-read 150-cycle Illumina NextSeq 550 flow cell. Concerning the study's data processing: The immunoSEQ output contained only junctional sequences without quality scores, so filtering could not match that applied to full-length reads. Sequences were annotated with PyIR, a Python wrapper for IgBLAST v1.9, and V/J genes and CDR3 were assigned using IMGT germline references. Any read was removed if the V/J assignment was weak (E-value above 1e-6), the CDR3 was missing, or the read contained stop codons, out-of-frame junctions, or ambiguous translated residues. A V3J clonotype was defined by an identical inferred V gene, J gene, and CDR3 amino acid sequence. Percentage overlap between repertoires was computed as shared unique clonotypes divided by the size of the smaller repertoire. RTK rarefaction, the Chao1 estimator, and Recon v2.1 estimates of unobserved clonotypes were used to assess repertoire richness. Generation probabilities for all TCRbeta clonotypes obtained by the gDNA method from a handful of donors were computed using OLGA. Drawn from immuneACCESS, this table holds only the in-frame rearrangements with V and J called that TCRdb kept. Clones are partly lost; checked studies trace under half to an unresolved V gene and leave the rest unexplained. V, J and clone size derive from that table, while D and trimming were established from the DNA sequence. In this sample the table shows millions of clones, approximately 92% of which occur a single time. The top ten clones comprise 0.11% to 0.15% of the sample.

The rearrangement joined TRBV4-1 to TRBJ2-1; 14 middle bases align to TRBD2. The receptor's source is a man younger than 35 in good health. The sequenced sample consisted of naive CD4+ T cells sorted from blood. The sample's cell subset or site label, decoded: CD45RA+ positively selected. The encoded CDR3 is CASRLIEGTSGSRDDEQFF. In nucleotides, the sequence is TGCGCCAGCAGGTTAATCGAAGGGACTAGCGGGAGTAGGGACGATGAGCAGTTCTTC.